Presented here are 9 T cell receptor beta chains from one specimen sequenced in a study of shared clonotypes between healthy human individuals. Assay used: immunoSEQ multiplex PCR; TCRdb lists only in-frame clones, some missing. The table shows about 2.4 million clones, with approximately 94% occurring only once. Sample: naive CD4+ T cells sorted from blood. Subset given: CD45RA+ positively selected. The receptors stem from a man aged 18 to 29 in good health.

CDR3 residues: CASSLTGQGAKFF. The CDR3 DNA follows: TGTGCCAGCAGCCTTACGGGACAGGGGGCGAAATTCTTT. The chain employs TRBV7-2 and TRBJ1-1; TRBD1 matches 12 bases. The trim removed 5 bases at V and 14 bases at J, leaving 9 bases unmatched. CDR3 size: 13 residues. Looked up from germline, CDR1 is SGHTA and CDR2 is FQGNSA.

The chain couples TRBV5-1 to TRBJ2-7; 11 bases agree with TRBD2. Trimming took 4 bases from V and 0 from J; bases not matched to a gene: 6. The CDR3 covers 16 residues. Germline loops: CDR1 SGHRS, CDR2 YFSETQ. The CDR3 spells CASSRGLADPSYEQYF. CDR3 coding DNA: TGCGCCAGCAGCAGGGGACTAGCGGACCCCTCCTACGAGCAGTACTTC.

CDR3 DNA: TGTGCCAGCAGCTTAGCAGGGACAGGGGCAACTAATGAAAAACTGTTTTTT. It specifies CASSLAGTGATNEKLFF. The chain is built from TRBV7-2 and TRBJ1-4, with 10 bases aligning to TRBD1. This CDR3 region has 17 residues. The trim removed 0 bases at V and 0 bases at J, leaving 1 base unmatched. Germline CDR1 SGHTA, CDR2 FQGNSA.

The chain carries TRBV28 and TRBJ1-2; 8 bases agree with TRBD1. The CDR3 is 13 residues long. The ends lost 4 bases at V and 8 bases at J; junction bases unmatched: 6. The germline gives CDR1 MDHEN, CDR2 SYDVKM. In nucleotides, the CDR3 is TGTGCCAGCAGTTATAACAGGGGGAAAGGCTACACCTTC. It yields the protein CASSYNRGKGYTF.

On this clone: Other DNA sequences of this sample code for an identical CDR3. The J gene is TRBJ1-5, the V gene TRBV28; D is perhaps TRBD1 (5 bases). This CDR3 has 14 residues. Germline values: CDR1 MDHEN, CDR2 SYDVKM. The V gene lost 1 base and the J gene lost 4 bases, with 8 bases spanning the gap. The CDR3 spells CASSLSGGNQPQHF. The DNA of the CDR3 is TGTGCCAGCAGTTTATCCGGGGGGAATCAGCCCCAGCATTTT.

The rearrangement uses TRBV5-8 and TRBJ2-3; 8 bases align to TRBD1. Germline V CDR1 and CDR2: SGHTS, YDEGEE. CDR3 length: 15 residues. Germline trimming cut 1 base from V and 3 bases from J; bases unmatched to any gene: 4. The CDR3 nucleotides read TGTGCCAGCAGCTTGACAGGGGGGCCGACAGATACGCAGTATTTT. Amino acid sequence: CASSLTGGPTDTQYF.

Only one count was recorded for this clone. The CDR3 region has the DNA TGTGCCAGCAGTCGAAGGGGTTCCAGTGGGAAACTGTTTTTT. Its translation: CASSRRGSSGKLFF. J is TRBJ1-4 and V is TRBV6-5, with D perhaps TRBD1 (5 bases). The length of the CDR3 is 14 residues. Between the trimmed V and J ends, which lost 5 bases and 11 bases, there was a span of 18 bases. Germline V lookup: CDR1 MNHEY, CDR2 SVGAGI.

The V gene is TRBV19, the J gene TRBJ2-7; D remains ambiguous. Looked up from germline, CDR1 is LNHDA and CDR2 is SQIVND (reference sequence). V lost 6 bases, J lost 2 bases, and 14 bases lay in between. The CDR3 has 14 residues. The CDR3 reads CASRPDPSAYEQYF. In DNA, the CDR3 is TGTGCCAGTAGGCCAGACCCGAGTGCCTACGAGCAGTACTTC.

The V gene is TRBV5-4, the J gene TRBJ1-4; no clear D gene. V shed 0 bases and J shed 4 bases, with 7 bases lying between them. This CDR3 has 14 residues. Looked up from germline, CDR1 is SGHNT and CDR2 is YYREEE (reference sequence). The CDR3 sequence is CASSLEGINEKLFF. The CDR3 region has the DNA TGTGCCAGCAGCTTGGAGGGAATTAATGAAAAACTGTTTTTT.